This entry lists 27 T cell receptor beta chains sequenced from one sample in a study of blood T cell repertoires in COVID-19 (dated by TCRdb to 2018 to 2020). The library was obtained by the immunoSEQ multiplex PCR assay. TCRdb mirrors the immuneACCESS table, restricted to in-frame sequences. Some clones are absent from its copies; in checked studies, under half trace to an unresolved V gene, and the reason for the others is unknown. This sample lists 80,000 to 100,000 clones; around four fifths were detected once. The ten largest clones take up under 20% of the sample. Sample: peripheral blood. The receptors originated from a human donor in a cohort sampled during active COVID-19.

The chain carries TRBV27 and TRBJ2-7, with a tentative D call TRBD2 (6 bases). In germline, CDR1 is MNHEY, CDR2 SMNVEV (reference sequence). The CDR3 extends over 14 amino acids. V lost 6 bases and J 2 bases, leaving 14 bases between the germline ends. CDR3 DNA sequence: TGTGCCAGCAGGGAGGGAGGAGGCCCCTACGAGCAGTACTTC. It specifies CASREGGGPYEQYF.

V usage is TRBV6-5 and J usage is TRBJ2-1; no definite D call. The CDR3 runs 14 residues. V gave up 7 bases and J gave up 6 bases, with 16 bases separating them. Germline V CDR1 and CDR2: MNHEY, SVGAGI. The CDR3, as DNA: TGTGCCAGCACCCCATCTAACGCCCGCAATGAGCAGTTCTTC. Translating it yields CASTPSNARNEQFF.

The sample holds a few counts of this clone. The chain joins TRBV7-3 to TRBJ2-7; 12 bases align to TRBD2. Germline trimming cut 0 bases from V and 3 bases from J; bases unmatched to any gene: 0. CDR1 and CDR2 from the germline V gene are SGHTA and FQGTGA. The CDR3 runs to 15 residues. For the CDR3, the DNA is TGTGCCAGCAGCTTAACGACTAGCGGGAGCTACGAGCAGTACTTC. Translating gives CASSLTTSGSYEQYF.

The CDR3 reads CASSRWTSGTGRDNEQFF. In nucleotides, the CDR3 is TGTGCCAGTAGTCGATGGACTAGCGGGACGGGTAGGGACAATGAGCAGTTCTTC. The V gene is TRBV19, the J gene TRBJ2-1; 12 bases align to TRBD2. Trimming at V came to 5 bases and at J to 5 bases, leaving 13 bases not matched to a gene. Germline CDR1 and CDR2: LNHDA and SQIVND (reference sequence). The CDR3 is 18 amino acids.

This clone was picked up a small number of times. The CDR3 DNA reads as TGTGCCAGCAAGACAGGGGGCGGATTGTTGGCTTTCTTT. Its protein product is CASKTGGGLLAFF. J is TRBJ1-1 and V is TRBV2, with TRBD1 identical over 10 bases. Germline CDR1 is SNHLY and CDR2 is FYNNEI. V was pared by 7 bases and J by 11 bases, with 10 bases of the junction left unmatched. The CDR3 contains 13 residues.

The gene calls are TRBV5-1 and TRBJ2-5; TRBD1 is a possible D gene (5 bases). The CDR3 length is 14 residues. CDR1 is SGHRS and CDR2 is YFSETQ in the germline V gene. With 0 bases removed from V and 5 bases from J, the gap between germline ends came to 11 bases. The CDR3 loop is CASSLEWGRETQYF. The CDR3 DNA follows: TGCGCCAGCAGCTTGGAGTGGGGCCGGGAGACCCAGTACTTC. The variable domain in full, with the rest retrieved from reference TRBV5-1 and TRBJ2-5, is KAGVTQTPRYLIKTRGQQVTLSCSPISGHRSVSWYQQTPGQGLQFLFEYFSETQRNKGNFPGRFSGRQFSNSRSEMNVSTLELGDSALYLCASSLEWGRETQYFGPGTRLLVL.

The rearrangement joins TRBV5-1 to TRBJ2-5, with TRBD2 identical over 14 bases. Germline V lookup: CDR1 SGHRS, CDR2 YFSETQ. CDR3 length: 18 amino acids. The ends lost 4 bases at V and 2 bases at J; junction bases unmatched: 10. CDR3 amino acids: CASSRGKTSGGEQETQYF. CDR3 nucleotide sequence: TGCGCCAGCAGCCGCGGGAAGACTAGCGGGGGGGAACAAGAGACCCAGTACTTC.

The rearrangement joins TRBV6-5 to TRBJ1-4; 7 bases line up with TRBD1. The CDR3 consists of 14 residues. Germline CDR1 MNHEY, CDR2 SVGAGI. J lost 6 bases, V lost 10 bases, and 11 bases had no gene match. This chain's CDR3 is CATAVGGNYEKLFF. Here the CDR3 DNA reads TGTGCCACCGCCGTAGGGGGCAACTATGAAAAACTGTTTTTT.

The chain joins TRBV5-8 to TRBJ2-2; no firm D call. The germline V gene has CDR1 SGHTS and CDR2 YDEGEE. The germline V and J ends were trimmed by 6 bases and 6 bases, with 9 bases remaining between them. This CDR3 region has 12 residues. DNA of the CDR3: TGTGCCAGCATTAGTTTCTCCGGGGAGCTGTTTTTT. It is translated as CASISFSGELFF. Using reference TRBV5-8 and TRBJ2-2 for the parts outside the CDR3, the full variable domain is EAGVTQSPTHLIKTRGQQATLRCSPISGHTSVYWYQQALGLGLQFLLWYDEGEERNRGNFPPRFSGRQFPNYSSELNVNALELEDSALYLCASISFSGELFFGEGSRLTVL.

The rearrangement joins TRBV10-3 to TRBJ2-7; D is perhaps TRBD1 (6 bases). V lost 8 bases and J 0 bases, leaving 14 bases between the germline ends. The CDR3 extends over 14 amino acids. Germline CDR1 and CDR2: ENHRY and SYGVKD. This CDR3 is CAIQPGRGSYEQYF. CDR3 nucleotides: TGTGCCATCCAGCCAGGCAGGGGCTCCTACGAGCAGTACTTC.

This chain links TRBV5-6 with TRBJ1-2, with D unclear. The V end lost 4 bases, the J end lost 4 bases, and 14 bases lay between the germline ends. Germline CDR1 is SGHDT and CDR2 is YYEEEE. The CDR3 consists of 14 residues. This CDR3 reads CASSERKVLYGYTF. As DNA, the CDR3 is TGTGCCAGCAGCGAGAGGAAGGTCCTCTATGGCTACACCTTC.

The V and J genes are TRBV18 and TRBJ2-3; D possibly corresponds to TRBD1 (6 bases). Germline values: CDR1 KGHSH, CDR2 LQKENI. The V and J ends lost 1 base and 2 bases respectively, with 16 bases between them. The CDR3 is 17 residues long. In nucleotides, the CDR3 is TGTGCCAGCTCACCACAGGCGCGCAGGGGAGCCACAGATACGCAGTATTTT. Translated, it gives CASSPQARRGATDTQYF.

This clone was counted only a few times. V usage is TRBV18 and J usage is TRBJ2-2; a possible D gene is TRBD1 (5 bases). Germline CDR1 is KGHSH and CDR2 is LQKENI. The CDR3 is made up of 16 amino acids. Trimming cost V 3 bases and J 0 bases, with 11 bases left between them. The CDR3 sequence is CASSPRTHANTGELFF. Written as DNA, the CDR3 is TGTGCCAGCTCACCCCGGACACACGCGAACACCGGGGAGCTGTTTTTT.

The chain couples TRBV21-1 to TRBJ2-7; the DNA was not compared with TRBD2, the D call given in the table. TRBV21-1 is a recognized pseudogene. The CDR3 has 15 residues. In DNA form, the CDR3 reads TGTGCCAGCAGCGCTAGCGGGAGACGGTCCTACGAGCAGTACTTC. Encoded protein: CASSASGRRSYEQYF.

This clone appeared a few times. The V call is TRBV5-5, the J call TRBJ2-7; D is unclear. The V gene's germline CDR1 is SGHKS and CDR2 YYEKEE (reference sequence). V shed 4 bases and J shed 0 bases, with 11 bases lying between them. This CDR3 contains 14 residues. CDR3 sequence (DNA): TGTGCCAGCAGCCCGCGCACGAGCTCCTACGAGCAGTACTTC. It is translated as CASSPRTSSYEQYF.

The chain recombines TRBV7-6 with TRBJ2-1; D not certain. The CDR3 has 15 amino acids. V lost 6 bases and J 0 bases, leaving 12 bases between the germline ends. Germline V gene data show CDR1 as SGHVS and CDR2 as FNYEAQ. The CDR3 region is CASSSDRSSYNEQFF. Here the CDR3 DNA reads TGTGCCAGCAGTTCCGATAGGAGCTCCTACAATGAGCAGTTCTTC. The variable domain in full, completed from reference TRBV7-6 and TRBJ2-1, reads GAGVSQSPRYKVTKRGQDVALRCDPISGHVSLYWYRQALGQGPEFLTYFNYEAQQDKSGLPNDRFSAERPEGSISTLTIQRTEQRDSAMYRCASSSDRSSYNEQFFGPGTRLTVL.

The CDR3 DNA is TGTGCCAGTAGTATAAGTGGGGAGACAGGGATCGATCAGCCCCAGCATTTT. Its translation is CASSISGETGIDQPQHF. The genes are TRBV19 and TRBJ1-5; 7 nucleotides match TRBD1. The trim removed 2 bases at V and 5 bases at J, leaving 12 bases unmatched. Germline V gives CDR1 LNHDA, CDR2 SQIVND (reference sequence). The CDR3 has 17 residues.

The chain carries TRBV6-5 and TRBJ1-5; the D is unclear. This CDR3 is 15 amino acids long. CDR1 is MNHEY, CDR2 SVGAGI, per germline. V was pared by 7 bases and J by 2 bases, with 15 bases between. The CDR3 region has the DNA TGTGCCAGCAAAAGAGATCGAACGGGCAATCAGCCCCAGCATTTT. It yields the protein CASKRDRTGNQPQHF.

The chain employs TRBV7-9 and TRBJ2-7; 11 nucleotides align to TRBD2. Germline V CDR1 and CDR2: SEHNR, FQNEAQ (reference sequence). The CDR3 has 14 amino acids. With V trimmed by 5 bases and J by 4 bases, 4 bases remained unmatched. The CDR3 nucleotides read TGTGCCAGCAGCAGCGGGACTAGCGGTTACGAGCAGTACTTC. Translation: CASSSGTSGYEQYF.

The rearrangement uses TRBV15 and TRBJ2-2, with TRBD2 matching over 11 bases. Per germline, CDR1 LNHNV and CDR2 YYDKDF (reference sequence). Trimming at V came to 4 bases and at J to 5 bases, leaving 12 bases not matched to a gene. The CDR3 is 18 residues long. The CDR3 loop is CATSTRTPGLAETGELFF. Here the CDR3 DNA reads TGTGCCACCAGCACGAGAACTCCGGGACTAGCGGAAACCGGGGAGCTGTTTTTT.

The count of this clone is one. The CDR3 here is CASSWGGSKAFF. In DNA form, the CDR3 reads TGTGCCAGCAGTTGGGGGGGGTCCAAAGCTTTCTTT. V is TRBV6-2 or TRBV6-3 and J is TRBJ1-1, with a possible D match to TRBD1 (5 bases). The CDR3 is 12 amino acids. V was clipped by 4 bases and J by 9 bases, with 12 bases between them. Germline V lookup: CDR1 MNHEY, CDR2 SVGEGT.

In its sample, this clone was seen many times. The chain has TRBV10-3 and TRBJ1-1, with D uncertain. Germline values: CDR1 ENHRY, CDR2 SYGVKD. Trimming pared 0 bases from V and 6 bases from J, leaving 14 bases between. The CDR3 is 15 amino acids. The CDR3 DNA is TGTGCCATCAGTGAGTCAACTGTAACAGCTCCTGAAGCTTTCTTT. Protein product: CAISESTVTAPEAFF.

The chain employs TRBV24-1 and TRBJ2-2; 7 bases fit TRBD1. This CDR3 is built from 15 residues. Per germline, CDR1 KGHDR and CDR2 SFDVKD. V trimming: 5 bases; J trimming: 6 bases; junction bases outside the gene matches: 8. CDR3 DNA: TGTGCCACCAGTGCCAAGGGGGCGGTCTCCGGGGAGCTGTTTTTT. Translated, it gives CATSAKGAVSGELFF.

This clone occurred once. This rearrangement joins TRBV5-1 to TRBJ2-3, with TRBD1 matching over 11 bases. The CDR3 has 17 amino acids. V dropped 4 bases and J dropped 5; count of bases not matched to a gene: 12. Germline values: CDR1 SGHRS, CDR2 YFSETQ. The CDR3 DNA is TGCGCCAGCAGCCATAACCTCGGACAGGGGGCTAAAGATACGCAGTATTTT. Its translation: CASSHNLGQGAKDTQYF.

V and J are TRBV3-1 (or the pseudogene TRBV3-2) and TRBJ2-7; TRBD1 agrees at 8 bases. There are 15 residues in the CDR3. The V segment lost 4 bases and the J segment 3 bases; nucleotides outside the gene matches: 8. Germline CDR1 LGHDT, CDR2 YNNKEL (reference sequence). Here the CDR3 DNA reads TGTGCCAGCAGCCTTGAGAGGACAGGGAACTACGAGCAGTACTTC. Protein product: CASSLERTGNYEQYF.

The rearrangement links TRBV27 to TRBJ1-5, with D tentatively TRBD1 (6 bases). Germline V gene lookup returns CDR1 MNHEY and CDR2 SMNVEV (reference sequence). The length of the CDR3 is 13 residues. Trimming pared 6 bases from V and 7 bases from J, leaving 13 bases between. The CDR3 bases are TGTGCCAGCAGCTACAGGGATAAACAGCCCCAGCATTTT. Translated: CASSYRDKQPQHF.

The chain recombines TRBV4-2 with TRBJ1-6; D unresolved. The CDR3 totals 14 residues. V was shortened by 2 bases and J by 8 bases, with 10 bases between the two germline ends. The V gene's germline CDR1 is LGHNA and CDR2 YNFKEQ. The CDR3 loop is CASSQTETHSPLHF. The CDR3 DNA reads TGTGCCAGCAGCCAAACAGAGACCCATTCACCCCTCCACTTT.